What follows are 21 T cell receptor beta chains derived from one specimen sequenced in a study of T cell changes during pregnancy in multiple sclerosis. TCRdb's table, derived via immunoSEQ multiplex PCR, lists solely in-frame clones and lacks some. The profile shows about 75,000 clones, around 90% of them singletons. Sequencing used peripheral blood, obtained in the first trimester of pregnancy. These receptor sequences come from a female donor in good health, enrolled as a control in a pregnancy study.

The chain is built from TRBV30 and TRBJ1-3; tentatively, D is TRBD1 (5 bases). V lost 5 bases, J lost 2 bases, and 13 bases lay in between. CDR3 size: 14 residues. Germline CDR1 GTSNPN, CDR2 SVGIG (reference sequence). The chain's CDR3 is CAWVGGFPGNTIYF. CDR3 sequence (DNA): TGTGCCTGGGTGGGGGGATTCCCTGGAAACACCATATATTTT.

The rearrangement links TRBV4-1 to TRBJ2-7; 7 bases agree with TRBD1. CDR3 length: 17 amino acids. With V trimmed by 4 bases and J by 5 bases, 17 bases remained unmatched. Per germline, CDR1 MGHRA and CDR2 YSYEKL. CDR3 coding DNA: TGCGCCAGCAGCCGGCCGATAAGGGACAGCTCTACCCACGAGCAGTACTTC. Translation gives CASSRPIRDSSTHEQYF.

This chain uses TRBV18 with TRBJ2-7; tentatively, D is TRBD1 (6 bases). From germline, CDR1 is KGHSH and CDR2 LQKENI. Trimming left V 4 bases short and J 0 bases short, with 19 bases between. CDR3 length: 17 residues. The chain's CDR3 is CASSLDQARDISYEQYF. In nucleotides, the CDR3 is TGTGCCAGCTCACTCGACCAAGCCAGGGACATCTCCTACGAGCAGTACTTC.

The V gene is TRBV19, the J gene TRBJ1-6; D not certain. Germline assignment: CDR1 LNHDA and CDR2 SQIVND (reference sequence). Deletions cut 9 bases from V and 5 bases from J, with 14 bases between. The CDR3 has 14 residues. CDR3 coding DNA: TGTGCCAGCGAGCCCGCAAACCATAATTCACCCCTCCACTTT. Translated, it gives CASEPANHNSPLHF. The whole variable domain, remainder taken from reference TRBV19 and TRBJ1-6, is DGGITQSPKYLFRKEGQNVTLSCEQNLNHDAMYWYRQDPGQGLRLIYYSQIVNDFQKGDIAEGYSVSREKKESFPLTVTSAQKNPTAFYLCASEPANHNSPLHFGNGTRLTVT.

The chain uses TRBV6-6 and TRBJ1-2; the D gene is possibly TRBD1 (6 bases). This CDR3 comprises 15 residues. Trimming cost V 2 bases and J 2 bases, with 12 bases left between them. CDR1 MNHNY and CDR2 SVGAGI come from the germline V gene (reference sequence). CDR3 coding DNA: TGTGCCAGCAGTTACGACCCACAGGGAAACTATGGCTACACCTTC. This sequence encodes CASSYDPQGNYGYTF.

The chain has TRBV9 and TRBJ1-4; 8 nucleotides match TRBD1. The CDR3 extends over 17 amino acids. V lost 4 bases to trimming and J lost 3 bases; unmatched junction nucleotides: 11. CDR1 is SGDLS, CDR2 YYNGEE, per germline. DNA of the CDR3: TGTGCCAGCAGCCCACGGACAGGGATGGGTGCTAATGAAAAACTGTTTTTT. It codes for CASSPRTGMGANEKLFF.

The CDR3 DNA reads TGTGCCAGCAGCGTTATAGTCGGACAGCGAGTTTACAATGAGCAGTTCTTC. Translation gives CASSVIVGQRVYNEQFF. The rearrangement links TRBV5-5 to TRBJ2-1; tentatively, D is TRBD1 (6 bases). Trimming removed 4 bases from V and 4 bases from J, with 21 bases in between. The CDR3 has 17 residues. CDR1 is SGHKS, CDR2 YYEKEE, per germline (reference sequence).

The chain uses TRBV5-6 and TRBJ2-1; TRBD1 is a possible D gene (5 bases). Germline assignment: CDR1 SGHDT and CDR2 YYEEEE. The CDR3 runs 15 residues. Trimming shortened V by 1 base and J by 8 bases, and 16 bases separated the two germline ends. CDR3 coding DNA: TGTGCCAGCAGCTTGTTCAGGGTGATATCTCATGAGCAGTTCTTC. Translated: CASSLFRVISHEQFF.

The chain is built from TRBV11-2 and TRBJ1-1; D ambiguous. Trimming cost V 2 bases and J 7 bases, with 11 bases left between them. CDR1 is SGHAT, CDR2 FQNNGV, per germline. The CDR3 is 13 amino acids. The CDR3 is CASSLSQTFEAFF. In nucleotides, the CDR3 is TGTGCCAGCAGCTTATCACAGACCTTTGAAGCTTTCTTT.

The rearrangement links TRBV7-2 to TRBJ2-1, with D perhaps matching TRBD1 (5 bases). V was cut by 5 bases and J by 4 bases, with 12 bases left in between. The germline V gene encodes CDR1 SGHTA and CDR2 FQGNSA. The CDR3 runs 14 residues. CDR3 coding DNA: TGTGCCAGCAGCCCAGAGACAGATTACAATGAGCAGTTCTTC. Its protein is CASSPETDYNEQFF.

The chain combines TRBV4-3 with TRBJ2-3; 7 positions match TRBD1. The germline V gene encodes CDR1 LGHNA and CDR2 YSLEER. The ends lost 3 bases at V and 3 bases at J; junction bases unmatched: 12. The CDR3 spans 17 residues. Written as DNA, the CDR3 is TGCGCCAGCAGCCACAGGGGAGACAGGGCAATGACAGATACGCAGTATTTT. This encodes CASSHRGDRAMTDTQYF.

V usage is TRBV13 and J usage is TRBJ1-2; a possible D gene is TRBD1 (6 bases). CDR1 and CDR2 (germline): PRHDT, FYEKMQ (reference sequence). The CDR3 covers 14 residues. V was clipped by 0 bases and J by 2 bases, with 7 bases between them. Written as DNA, the CDR3 is TGTGCCAGCAGCTTAGGTACAGGGAACTATGGCTACACCTTC. Translating it yields CASSLGTGNYGYTF.

The chain has TRBV11-2 and TRBJ1-6; D remains unclear. Trimming pared 5 bases from V and 7 bases from J, leaving 12 bases between. The CDR3 is 14 residues long. The V gene's germline CDR1 is SGHAT and CDR2 FQNNGV. CDR3 residues: CASSIQLPNSPLHF. In DNA form, the CDR3 reads TGTGCCAGCAGCATTCAACTGCCCAATTCACCCCTCCACTTT.

By proportion, this clone is medium-sized. The V and J genes are TRBV6-4 and TRBJ2-2; TRBD1 matches at 8 bases. V lost 2 bases, J lost 1 base, and 0 bases stayed unmatched. Germline-derived CDR1 and CDR2 are MRHNA and SNTAGT. CDR3 length equals 15 residues. CDR3 loop: CASSDGQGNTGELFF. The CDR3 DNA sequence: TGTGCCAGCAGTGACGGACAGGGGAACACCGGGGAGCTGTTTTTT.

The chain joins TRBV6-5 to TRBJ2-1; 10 bases map to TRBD2. After removal of 2 bases from V and 0 bases from J, the junction contained 1 base not matched to a gene. The CDR3 is made up of 16 amino acids. CDR1 is MNHEY, CDR2 SVGAGI, per germline. CDR3 protein: CASSYGLADSYNEQFF. CDR3 sequence (DNA): TGTGCCAGCAGTTACGGACTAGCGGACTCCTACAATGAGCAGTTCTTC.

The J gene is TRBJ1-1, the V gene TRBV9; a possible D gene is TRBD1 (5 bases). V lost 4 bases to trimming and J lost 7 bases, with 11 bases between them. The CDR3 spans 12 residues. In germline, CDR1 is SGDLS, CDR2 YYNGEE. The CDR3 nucleotides read TGTGCCAGCAGCAAGACAGCTCATGAAGCTTTCTTT. Amino acid sequence: CASSKTAHEAFF.

This chain connects TRBV7-2 to TRBJ1-5, with TRBD1 as a possible D gene (5 bases). Germline V gives CDR1 SGHTA, CDR2 FQGNSA. The CDR3 covers 16 residues. The V and J ends lost 1 base and 8 bases respectively, with 18 bases between them. DNA for the CDR3: TGTGCCAGCAGCTTAGGGTCGATCCAGGGTTGGGAGCCCCAGCATTTT. The encoded protein is CASSLGSIQGWEPQHF.

V and J are TRBV25-1 and TRBJ1-2; maybe TRBD1 (5 bases). This CDR3 comprises 14 residues. In germline, CDR1 is MGHDK, CDR2 SYGVNS. Trimming removed 5 bases at V and 0 bases at J, with 10 bases between. CDR3 loop: CASSRQGANYGYTF. The CDR3, as DNA: TGTGCCAGCAGTAGGCAAGGGGCTAACTATGGCTACACCTTC.

This chain connects TRBV12-5 to TRBJ1-1; 8 positions match TRBD1. This CDR3 region has 15 residues. Trimming took 3 bases from V and 4 from J; bases not matched to a gene: 7. Germline V gene data show CDR1 as LGHNT and CDR2 as FRNRAP. Here the CDR3 DNA reads TGTGCTAGTGGTTTCGGAATCGGGACAGGCACTGAAGCTTTCTTT. Protein: CASGFGIGTGTEAFF. Looking up the rest from reference TRBV12-5 and TRBJ1-1 gives the full variable domain: DARVTQTPRHKVTEMGQEVTMRCQPILGHNTVFWYRQTMMQGLELLAYFRNRAPLDDSGMPKDRFSAEMPDATLATLKIQPSEPRDSAVYFCASGFGIGTGTEAFFGQGTRLTVV.

The gene calls are TRBV5-1 and TRBJ2-2, with a possible D match to TRBD1 (7 bases). The CDR3 covers 15 residues. CDR1 is SGHRS and CDR2 is YFSETQ in the germline V gene. Trimming took 1 base from V and 5 from J, leaving 12 bases between them. CDR3 nucleotides: TGCGCCAGCAGCTTGTGGGCAGGGGGGACCGGGGAGCTGTTTTTT. Residues: CASSLWAGGTGELFF.

This chain joins TRBV6-5 and TRBJ1-2; D call uncertain. Germline-derived CDR1 and CDR2 are MNHEY and SVGAGI. Trimming cost V 0 bases and J 6 bases, with 14 bases left between them. This CDR3 comprises 15 residues. The CDR3 sequence: CASSYSVRGLNGYTF. Written as DNA, the CDR3 is TGTGCCAGCAGTTACTCTGTTCGCGGATTAAATGGCTACACCTTC.